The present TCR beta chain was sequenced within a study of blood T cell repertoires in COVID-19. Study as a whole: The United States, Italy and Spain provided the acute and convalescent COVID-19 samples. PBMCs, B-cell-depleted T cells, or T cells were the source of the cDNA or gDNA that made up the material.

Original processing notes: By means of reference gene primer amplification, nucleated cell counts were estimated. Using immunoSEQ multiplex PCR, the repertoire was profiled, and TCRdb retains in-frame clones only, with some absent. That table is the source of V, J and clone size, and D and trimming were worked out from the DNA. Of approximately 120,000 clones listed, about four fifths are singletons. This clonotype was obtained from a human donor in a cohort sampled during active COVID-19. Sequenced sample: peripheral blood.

The CDR3 spells CAWSGSGSGANVLTF. The CDR3 DNA reads as TGTGCCTGGAGTGGTTCCGGGTCTGGGGCCAACGTCCTGACTTTC. The chain couples TRBV30 to TRBJ2-6; D is ambiguous. This CDR3 has 15 residues. Trimming removed 1 base at V and 1 base at J, with 8 bases between. Germline CDR1 reads GTSNPN; CDR2 reads SVGIG (reference sequence).